This is a list of T cell receptor beta chains from one sample in a study of CD8 T cells in Susac syndrome. TCRdb called the immunoSEQ multiplex PCR reads again in MiXCR, with one record for every CDR3 protein. The table has about 76,000 distinct CDR3 sequences, roughly nine tenths seen once. The sequencing sample was made of CD8+ T cells from PBMCs. These TCRs come from a human donor with multiple sclerosis. CDR3s include the opening cysteine and the closing phenylalanine or tryptophan. Some rows have no size entry. The others give once, few or many, or a class for an expanded clone.

TRBJ2-7 | . | TRBV5-1 | CASSLERWTSGMDEQYF
TRBJ2-1 | . | TRBV11-2 | CASSLELGVDEQFF
TRBJ2-3 | once | TRBV12-3/TRBV12-4 | CASSLAVGRSTDTQYF
TRBJ2-7 | few | TRBV27 | CASSLGPGAYEQYF
TRBJ2-3 | . | TRBV14 | CASRQAGGVDTQYF
TRBJ1-2 | . | TRBV9 | CASSVRDSNIEPYTF
TRBJ2-4 | once | TRBV11-2 | CASSLGGGNIQYF
TRBJ2-1 | . | TRBV12-5 | CASGVAGGNNEQFF
TRBJ1-1 | once | TRBV7-9 | CASSPTGEYTEAFF
TRBJ2-7 | . | TRBV20-1 | CSARDQGYEQYF
TRBJ2-7 | . | TRBV2 | CASSAIEQYF
TRBJ2-1 | few | TRBV11-2 | CASSFFNEQFF
TRBJ2-7 | . | TRBV27 | CASSLTTSYEQYF
TRBJ2-1 | . | TRBV25-1 | CASKDRYNEQFF
TRBJ1-1 | . | TRBV5-4 | CASSWTGENTEAFF
TRBJ2-7 | . | TRBV5-1 | CASSWGQGYGYEQYF
TRBJ2-7 | . | TRBV11-2 | CASSQGPDREEQYF
TRBJ2-2 | . | TRBV9 | CASSNRDYPGELFF
TRBJ2-5 | . | TRBV28 | CASTGVDLQETQYF
TRBJ2-1 | . | TRBV19 | CASSITPGGEQFF
TRBJ1-4 | . | TRBV5-1 | CASSFKAPNEKLFF
TRBJ1-6 | . | TRBV12-3/TRBV12-4 | CASSFSPGQGYNSPLHF
TRBJ2-3 | . | TRBV2 | CASSGDGGDF
TRBJ2-1 | . | TRBV12-5 | CASGLLAVPSYNEQFF
TRBJ2-3 | . | TRBV29-1 | CSVEDLVAGTTDTQYF
TRBJ2-2 | once | TRBV19 | CASSIAKTGLNTGELFF
TRBJ2-1 | . | TRBV9 | CASSVGTGAFYNEQFF
TRBJ2-1 | . | TRBV12-3/TRBV12-4 | CASTGQGTKFDEQFF
TRBJ2-2 | . | TRBV20-1 | CSARDPLQGFQNTGELFF
TRBJ2-1 | . | TRBV6-1 | CASSERTDLEEQFF
TRBJ2-7 | . | TRBV19 | CASSIDGGSPYEQYF